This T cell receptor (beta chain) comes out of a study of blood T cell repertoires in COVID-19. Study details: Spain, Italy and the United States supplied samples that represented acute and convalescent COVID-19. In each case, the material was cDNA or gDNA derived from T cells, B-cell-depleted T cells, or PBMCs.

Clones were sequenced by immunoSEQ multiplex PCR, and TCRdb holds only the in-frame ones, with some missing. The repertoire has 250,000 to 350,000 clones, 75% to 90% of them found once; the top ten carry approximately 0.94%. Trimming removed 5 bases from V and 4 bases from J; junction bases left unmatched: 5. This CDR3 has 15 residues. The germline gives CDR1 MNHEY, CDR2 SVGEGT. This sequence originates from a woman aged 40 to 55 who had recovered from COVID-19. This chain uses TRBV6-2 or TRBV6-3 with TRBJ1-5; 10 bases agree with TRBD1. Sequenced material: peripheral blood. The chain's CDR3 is CASSSDRGLNQPQHF. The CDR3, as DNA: TGTGCCAGCAGTAGCGACAGGGGGCTAAATCAGCCCCAGCATTTT.